The TCR beta chain described here comes from a study of regulatory T cells in long-lasting Graves disease. Arm-PCR of CDR3 regions with iRepertoire HTBI primers generated TCR beta libraries. A single record per CDR3 protein comes from TCRdb applying MiXCR to the multiplex PCR reads. The sample shows around 400,000 distinct CDR3 sequences, 20% to 25% of them seen only once. The germline gives CDR1 SGHRS, CDR2 YFSETQ. The V gene end was trimmed by 4 bases and the J gene end by 4 bases; junction bases not matched to a gene: 6. This CDR3 spans 15 amino acids. This clonotype occurred once. Time point meaning: persistent/refractory GD, antithyroid drugs over 5 years with positive TRAb. The authors made the TCR library using RNA they extracted from PBMCs.

This TCR was recovered from a woman aged 40-49 years with Graves disease. The sequenced sample was peripheral blood mononuclear cells (PBMCs), obtained when the disease was refractory, from a patient treated with antithyroid drugs. This chain uses TRBV5-1 with TRBJ1-1; 11 nucleotides align to TRBD1. CDR3 protein: CASSRWTGGFTEAFF. In nucleotides, the CDR3 is TGCGCCAGCAGCCGATGGACAGGGGGCTTCACTGAAGCTTTCTTT.